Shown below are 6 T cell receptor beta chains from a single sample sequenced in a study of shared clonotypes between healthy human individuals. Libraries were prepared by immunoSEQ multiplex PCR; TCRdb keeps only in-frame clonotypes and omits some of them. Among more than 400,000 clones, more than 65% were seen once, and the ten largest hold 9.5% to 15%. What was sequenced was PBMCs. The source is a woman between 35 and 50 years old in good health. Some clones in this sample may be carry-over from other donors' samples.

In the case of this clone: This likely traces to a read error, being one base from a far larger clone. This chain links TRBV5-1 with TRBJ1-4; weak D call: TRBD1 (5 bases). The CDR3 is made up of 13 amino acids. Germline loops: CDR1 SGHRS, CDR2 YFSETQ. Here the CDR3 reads CASSEVGAQKPFF. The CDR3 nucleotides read TGCGCCAGCAGCGAGGTTGGGGCTCAAAAACCGTTTTTT.

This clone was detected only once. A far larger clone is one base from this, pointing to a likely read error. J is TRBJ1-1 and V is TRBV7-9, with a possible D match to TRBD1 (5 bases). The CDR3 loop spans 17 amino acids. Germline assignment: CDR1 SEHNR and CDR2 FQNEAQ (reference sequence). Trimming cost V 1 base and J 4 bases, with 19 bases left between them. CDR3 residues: CASSLELRLGVSTEAFF. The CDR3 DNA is TGTGCCAGCAGCTTAGAATTACGCCTAGGGGTCTCCACTGAAGCTTTCTTT.

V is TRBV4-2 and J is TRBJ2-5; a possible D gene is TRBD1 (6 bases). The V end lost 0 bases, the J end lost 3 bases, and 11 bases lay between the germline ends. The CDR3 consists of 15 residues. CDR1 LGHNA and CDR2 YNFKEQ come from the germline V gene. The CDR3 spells CASSQDVGQKETQYF. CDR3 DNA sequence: TGTGCCAGCAGCCAAGACGTAGGACAGAAAGAGACCCAGTACTTC.

CDR3: CASSATGSQETQYF. In DNA, the CDR3 is TGTGCCAGCAGCGCAACAGGGAGCCAAGAGACCCAGTACTTC. The J gene is TRBJ2-5, the V gene TRBV5-4; a weak D match, TRBD1 (6 bases). This CDR3 has 14 amino acids. Germline V gives CDR1 SGHNT, CDR2 YYREEE (reference sequence). With 4 bases removed from V and 1 base from J, the gap between germline ends came to 11 bases.

This CDR3 is CASSQGVNQPQHF. The CDR3 region has the DNA TGTGCCAGCAGCCAAGGGGTTAATCAGCCCCAGCATTTT. This chain links TRBV14 with TRBJ1-5; D is uncertain. Germline V gives CDR1 SGHDN, CDR2 FVKESK. Trimming stripped 1 base from V and 4 bases from J, with 5 bases between. The CDR3 has 13 amino acids. Looking up the rest from reference TRBV14 and TRBJ1-5 gives the full variable domain: EAGVTQFPSHSVIEKGQTVTLRCDPISGHDNLYWYRRVMGKEIKFLLHFVKESKQDESGMPNNRFLAERTGGTYSTLKVQPAELEDSGVYFCASSQGVNQPQHFGDGTRLSIL.

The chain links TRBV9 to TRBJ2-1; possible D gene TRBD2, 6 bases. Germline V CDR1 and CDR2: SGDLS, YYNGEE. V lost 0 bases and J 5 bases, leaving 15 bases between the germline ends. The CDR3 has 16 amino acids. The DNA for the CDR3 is TGTGCCAGCAGCGTAGCTCTAGCGAACGAGGACAATGAGCAGTTCTTC. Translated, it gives CASSVALANEDNEQFF. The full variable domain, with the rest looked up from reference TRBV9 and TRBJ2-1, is DSGVTQTPKHLITATGQRVTLRCSPRSGDLSVYWYQQSLDQGLQFLIQYYNGEERAKGNILERFSAQQFPDLHSELNLSSLELGDSALYFCASSVALANEDNEQFFGPGTRLTVL.